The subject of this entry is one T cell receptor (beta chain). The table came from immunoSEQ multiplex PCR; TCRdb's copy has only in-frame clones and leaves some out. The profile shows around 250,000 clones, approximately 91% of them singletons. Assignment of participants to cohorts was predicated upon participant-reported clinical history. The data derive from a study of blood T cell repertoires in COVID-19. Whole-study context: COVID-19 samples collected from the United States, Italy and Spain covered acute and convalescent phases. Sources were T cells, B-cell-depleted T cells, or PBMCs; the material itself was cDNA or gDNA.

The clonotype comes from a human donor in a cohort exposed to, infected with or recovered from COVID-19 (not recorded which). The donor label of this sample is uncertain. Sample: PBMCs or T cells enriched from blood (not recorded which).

The DNA for the CDR3 is TGTGCCAGCTCACCACCGACAGGGATATATACGCAGTATTTT. Amino acids: CASSPPTGIYTQYF. The chain couples TRBV18 to TRBJ2-3, with 7 bases lining up with TRBD1. V was clipped by 0 bases and J by 7 bases; unmatched bases: 4. The CDR3 has 14 residues. Germline CDR1 is KGHSH and CDR2 is LQKENI. Based on the CDR3 plus reference TRBV18 and TRBJ2-3, the full variable domain is NAGVMQNPRHLVRRRGQEARLRCSPMKGHSHVYWYRQLPEEGLKFMVYLQKENIIDESGMPKERFSAEFPKEGPSILRIQQVVRGDSAAYFCASSPPTGIYTQYFGPGTRLTVL.